Below are 18 T cell receptor beta chains sequenced from a single sample in a study of shared clonotypes between healthy human individuals. Sequencing was performed with immunoSEQ multiplex PCR; in TCRdb, only in-frame clones are kept and a portion is missing. The sample consists of more than 850,000 clones, approximately 80% of them appearing once. Sequencing was done on a sample of memory CD4+ T cells from PBMCs. Subset described: CD45RA-negative fraction. The receptors here all came from a man younger than 35 in good health. Some clones in this sample may be carry-over from other donors' samples.

As concerns this clone: A much larger clone differs by one base, so this may be a read error. V gene TRBV6-1 combines with J gene TRBJ2-1; D is unclear. This CDR3 spans 10 amino acids. V shed 5 bases and J shed 6 bases, with 2 bases lying between them. In germline, CDR1 is MNHNS, CDR2 SASEGT. The CDR3 region is CASSFNEQFF. The CDR3 region has the DNA TGTGCCAGCAGTTTCAATGAGCAGTTCTTC.

V usage is TRBV7-3 and J usage is TRBJ2-1, with D uncertain. Trimming cost V 2 bases and J 5 bases, with 10 bases left between them. The V gene's germline CDR1 is SGHTA and CDR2 FQGTGA. The CDR3 consists of 14 residues. CDR3 bases: TGTGCCAGCAGCTTATCCAGGAGCAACAATGAGCAGTTCTTC. Amino acid sequence: CASSLSRSNNEQFF.

The rearrangement joins TRBV6-6 to TRBJ2-7, with a weak D call TRBD2 (6 bases). The CDR3 is 14 amino acids. Germline assignment: CDR1 MNHNY and CDR2 SVGAGI (reference sequence). Deletions cut 6 bases from V and 7 bases from J, with 19 bases between. CDR3 protein: CASRAGTGFREQYF. The CDR3 DNA reads as TGTGCCAGCAGGGCAGGGACTGGATTCAGGGAGCAGTACTTC.

The J gene is TRBJ1-4, the V gene TRBV5-6; 10 bases fit TRBD1. V lost 4 bases and J lost 0; bases outside the gene matches: 6. Germline-derived CDR1 and CDR2 are SGHDT and YYEEEE. The CDR3 covers 17 residues. CDR3 DNA sequence: TGTGCCAGCAGCACGGGGACAGGGGACGCAACTAATGAAAAACTGTTTTTT. Encoded protein: CASSTGTGDATNEKLFF. The whole variable domain, filled in from reference TRBV5-6 and TRBJ1-4, reads DAGVTQSPTHLIKTRGQQVTLRCSPKSGHDTVSWYQQALGQGPQFIFQYYEEEERQRGNFPDRFSGHQFPNYSSELNVNALLLGDSALYLCASSTGTGDATNEKLFFGSGTQLSVL.

The V call is TRBV7-9, the J call TRBJ2-5; D gene uncertain. Trimming shortened V by 2 bases and J by 4 bases, and 11 bases separated the two germline ends. Germline lookup yields CDR1 SEHNR and CDR2 FQNEAQ (reference sequence). The CDR3 length is 14 residues. CDR3 nucleotide sequence: TGTGCCAGCAGCTTAATTGCCCAAAGAGAGACCCAGTACTTC. Residues: CASSLIAQRETQYF.

V usage is TRBV7-9 and J usage is TRBJ1-2; 8 bases map to TRBD1. Germline V gene data show CDR1 as SEHNR and CDR2 as FQNEAQ (reference sequence). CDR3 length equals 15 residues. V gave up 5 bases and J gave up 2 bases; unmatched junction bases: 7. This CDR3 is CASSTDRDLNYGYTF. CDR3 in DNA: TGTGCCAGCAGCACGGACAGGGATTTGAACTATGGCTACACCTTC.

The chain joins TRBV11-2 to TRBJ2-5; D is possibly TRBD2 (5 bases). The CDR3 has 16 amino acids. Germline V gene data show CDR1 as SGHAT and CDR2 as FQNNGV. The ends were cut back, 2 bases at V and 1 base at J, with 14 bases in the middle. The CDR3: CASSLIPLSAQETQYF. CDR3 DNA: TGTGCCAGCAGCTTAATCCCTCTTAGCGCCCAAGAGACCCAGTACTTC.

V usage is TRBV11-2 and J usage is TRBJ1-4; 7 nucleotides line up with TRBD1. The CDR3 has 18 amino acids. V lost 5 bases, J lost 0 bases, and 12 bases stayed unmatched. Per the germline V gene, CDR1 is SGHAT and CDR2 is FQNNGV. The CDR3 sequence is CASSPRTGDPSTNEKLFF. The DNA for the CDR3 is TGTGCCAGCAGCCCGAGGACAGGCGACCCGTCAACTAATGAAAAACTGTTTTTT.

The chain combines TRBV19 with TRBJ2-1; D tentatively fits TRBD1 or TRBD2 (6 bases each). Germline V CDR1 and CDR2: LNHDA, SQIVND (reference sequence). This CDR3 is 16 amino acids long. The V and J ends lost 5 bases and 5 bases respectively, with 19 bases between them. The CDR3 protein is CASSGPWGAANNEQFF. As DNA, the CDR3 is TGTGCCAGTAGTGGCCCGTGGGGGGCGGCTAACAATGAGCAGTTCTTC.

The chain uses TRBV6-5 and TRBJ2-7, with 7 bases matching TRBD2. Losses at the gene ends were 0 bases for V and 7 bases for J; bases not matched to a gene: 9. The V gene's germline CDR1 is MNHEY and CDR2 SVGAGI. The CDR3 contains 15 residues. The DNA of the CDR3 is TGTGCCAGCAGTTACTCGGGCGCGGGAGTAGGGGAGCAGTACTTC. Its protein is CASSYSGAGVGEQYF.

This sequence joins TRBV4-2 and TRBJ1-2; D gene unclear. The CDR3 has 14 residues. From germline, CDR1 is LGHNA and CDR2 YNFKEQ. V shed 4 bases and J shed 3 bases, with 12 bases lying between them. The CDR3 sequence is CASSREVRDYGYTF. The CDR3 DNA follows: TGTGCCAGCAGCCGAGAGGTCAGAGACTATGGCTACACCTTC.

The rearrangement joins TRBV5-8 to TRBJ1-2, with 7 bases that match TRBD1. Germline CDR1 and CDR2: SGHTS and YDEGEE. The CDR3 runs 15 residues. V was clipped by 5 bases and J by 8 bases; unmatched bases: 15. CDR3 bases: TGTGCCAGCAGAATCCAACCCGGGACAGAGACGGGCTACACCTTC. It yields the protein CASRIQPGTETGYTF.

This clone showed up many times. The chain recombines TRBV5-1 with TRBJ2-5, with TRBD1 matching over 9 bases. J gave up 4 bases and V 4 bases, and 2 bases lay outside the gene matches. Germline CDR1 is SGHRS and CDR2 is YFSETQ. This CDR3 spans 13 amino acids. CDR3 protein: CASSETGGETQYF. CDR3 in DNA: TGCGCCAGCAGCGAGACAGGGGGAGAGACCCAGTACTTC.

CDR3 in amino acids: CASSIGVSNTEAFF. The CDR3 region has the DNA TGTGCCAGTAGTATAGGGGTCTCGAACACTGAAGCTTTCTTT. The chain joins TRBV19 to TRBJ1-1; the D is unclear. The CDR3 has 14 residues. Germline values: CDR1 LNHDA, CDR2 SQIVND (reference sequence). Trimming pared 1 base from V and 1 base from J, leaving 7 bases between.

This clone has just a few counts. The chain is built from TRBV7-8 and TRBJ2-1; the D gene is possibly TRBD1 (5 bases). Per the germline V gene, CDR1 is SGHVS and CDR2 is FQNEAQ. The CDR3 has 15 amino acids. Trimming shortened V by 1 base and J by 2 bases, and 9 bases separated the two germline ends. In DNA form, the CDR3 reads TGTGCCAGCAGCTTAGTTCAGGGAACCTACAATGAGCAGTTCTTC. Amino acid sequence: CASSLVQGTYNEQFF.

The CDR3 DNA reads as TGTGCCAGCAGCTTAAAGGGAGGCTACACCTTC. Protein sequence: CASSLKGGYTF. This rearrangement joins TRBV7-9 to TRBJ1-2; unclear D gene. Trimming left V 2 bases short and J 8 bases short, with 6 bases between. The germline V gene encodes CDR1 SEHNR and CDR2 FQNEAQ (reference sequence). The CDR3 is 11 amino acids.

The chain recombines TRBV7-9 with TRBJ2-3; possible D gene TRBD1, 5 bases. This CDR3 spans 14 amino acids. Per the germline V gene, CDR1 is SEHNR and CDR2 is FQNEAQ (reference sequence). V was cut by 2 bases and J by 1 base, with 7 bases left in between. The CDR3 sequence is CASSLQQGTDTQYF. The CDR3 DNA sequence: TGTGCCAGCAGCTTACAACAGGGCACAGATACGCAGTATTTT.

This clone was counted ten times or more. The V and J genes are TRBV11-1 and TRBJ1-1, with 9 bases fitting TRBD1. The CDR3 is made up of 16 amino acids. Germline CDR1 and CDR2: SGHAT and FQDESV (reference sequence). With 1 base clipped from V and 6 bases from J, the junction kept 9 bases outside the gene matches. The CDR3 protein is CASSLDPGQGKAEAFF. The DNA for the CDR3 is TGTGCCAGCAGCTTAGACCCGGGACAGGGAAAGGCTGAAGCTTTCTTT.